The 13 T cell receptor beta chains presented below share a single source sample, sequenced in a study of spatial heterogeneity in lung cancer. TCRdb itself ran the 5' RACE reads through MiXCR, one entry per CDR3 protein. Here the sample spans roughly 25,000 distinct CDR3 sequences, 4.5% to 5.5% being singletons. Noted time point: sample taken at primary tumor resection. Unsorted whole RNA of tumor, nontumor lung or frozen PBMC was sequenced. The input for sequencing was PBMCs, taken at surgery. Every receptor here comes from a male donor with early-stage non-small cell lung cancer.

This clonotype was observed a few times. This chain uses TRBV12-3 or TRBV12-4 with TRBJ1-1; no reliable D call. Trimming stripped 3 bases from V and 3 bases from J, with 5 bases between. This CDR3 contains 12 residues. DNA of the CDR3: TGTGCCAGCAGTTTTGATGACACTGAAGCTTTCTTT. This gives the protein CASSFDDTEAFF.

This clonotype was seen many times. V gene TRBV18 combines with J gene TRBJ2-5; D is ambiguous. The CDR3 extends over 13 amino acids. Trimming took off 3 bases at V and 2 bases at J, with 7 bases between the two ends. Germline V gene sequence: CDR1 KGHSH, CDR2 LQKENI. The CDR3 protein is CASSPRFQETQYF. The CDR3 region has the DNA TGTGCCAGCTCACCGAGATTTCAAGAGACCCAGTACTTC.

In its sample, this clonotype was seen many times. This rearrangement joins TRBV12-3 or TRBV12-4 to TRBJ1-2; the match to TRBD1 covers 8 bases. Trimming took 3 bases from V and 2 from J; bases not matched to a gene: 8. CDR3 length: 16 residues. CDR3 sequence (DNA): TGTGCCAGCAGTTTTGGAACGGGACAGGAAAACTATGGCTACACCTTC. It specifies CASSFGTGQENYGYTF.

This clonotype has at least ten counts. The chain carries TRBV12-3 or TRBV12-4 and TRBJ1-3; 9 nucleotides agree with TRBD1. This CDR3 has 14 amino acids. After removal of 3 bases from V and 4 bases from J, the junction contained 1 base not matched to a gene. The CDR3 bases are TGTGCCAGCAGTTTCGGGACAGGGGGAAACACCATATATTTT. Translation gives CASSFGTGGNTIYF.

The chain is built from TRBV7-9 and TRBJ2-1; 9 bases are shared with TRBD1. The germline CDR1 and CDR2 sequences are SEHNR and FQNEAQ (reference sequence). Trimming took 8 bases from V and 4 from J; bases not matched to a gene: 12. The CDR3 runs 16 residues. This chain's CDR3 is CASSRPGQGMYNEQFF. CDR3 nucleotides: TGTGCCAGCTCAAGGCCAGGACAGGGGATGTACAATGAGCAGTTCTTC.

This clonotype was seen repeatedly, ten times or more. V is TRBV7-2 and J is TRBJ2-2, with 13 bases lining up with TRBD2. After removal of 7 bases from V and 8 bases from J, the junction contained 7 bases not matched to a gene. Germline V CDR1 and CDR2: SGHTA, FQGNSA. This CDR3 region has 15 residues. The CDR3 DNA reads TGTGCCAGCAAACGGACTAGCGGGAGTCGGGGGGAGCTGTTTTTT. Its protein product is CASKRTSGSRGELFF.

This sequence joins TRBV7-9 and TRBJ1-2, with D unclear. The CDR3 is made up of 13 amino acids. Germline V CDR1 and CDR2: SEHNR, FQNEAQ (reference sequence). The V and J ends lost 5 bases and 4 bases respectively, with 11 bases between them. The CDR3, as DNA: TGTGCCAGCAGCCCGGATGCGTTCTATGGCTACACCTTC. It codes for CASSPDAFYGYTF.

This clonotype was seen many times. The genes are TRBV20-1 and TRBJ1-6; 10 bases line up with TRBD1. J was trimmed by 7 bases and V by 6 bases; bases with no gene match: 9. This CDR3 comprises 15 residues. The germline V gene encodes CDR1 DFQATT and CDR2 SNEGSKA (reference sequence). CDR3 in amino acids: CSAPPTGGWNSPLHF. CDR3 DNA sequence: TGCAGTGCCCCCCCGACAGGGGGCTGGAATTCACCCCTCCACTTT.

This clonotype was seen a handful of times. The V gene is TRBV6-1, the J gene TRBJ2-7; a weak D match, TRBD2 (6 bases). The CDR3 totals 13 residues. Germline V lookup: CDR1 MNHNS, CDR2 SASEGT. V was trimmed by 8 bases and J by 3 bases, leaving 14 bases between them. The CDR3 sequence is CASQRAPNYEQYF. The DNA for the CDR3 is TGTGCCAGCCAGCGGGCTCCTAACTACGAGCAGTACTTC.

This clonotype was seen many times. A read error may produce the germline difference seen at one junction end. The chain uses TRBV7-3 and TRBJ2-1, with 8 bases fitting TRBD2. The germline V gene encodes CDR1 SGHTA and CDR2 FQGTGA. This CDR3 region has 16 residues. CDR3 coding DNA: TGTGCCAGCAGCCTAACCGCGGGAGGCTCCTACAATGAGCAGTTCTTC. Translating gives CASSLTAGGSYNEQFF.

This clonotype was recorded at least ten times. In DNA, the CDR3 is TGCGCCAGCAGCTTGGGTCTAGCGGGAGACAATGAGCAGTTCTTC. As protein: CASSLGLAGDNEQFF. V is TRBV5-1 and J is TRBJ2-1, with 10 bases matching TRBD2. This CDR3 comprises 15 residues. V was pared by 0 bases and J by 5 bases, with 2 bases of the junction left unmatched. Germline loops: CDR1 SGHRS, CDR2 YFSETQ.

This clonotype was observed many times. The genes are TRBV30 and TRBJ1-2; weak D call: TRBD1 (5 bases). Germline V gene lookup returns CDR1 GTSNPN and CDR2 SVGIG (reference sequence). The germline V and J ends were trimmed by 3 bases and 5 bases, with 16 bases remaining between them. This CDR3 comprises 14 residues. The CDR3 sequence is CAWRWGGGRYGYTF. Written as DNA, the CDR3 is TGTGCCTGGAGGTGGGGCGGTGGGCGGTATGGCTACACCTTC.

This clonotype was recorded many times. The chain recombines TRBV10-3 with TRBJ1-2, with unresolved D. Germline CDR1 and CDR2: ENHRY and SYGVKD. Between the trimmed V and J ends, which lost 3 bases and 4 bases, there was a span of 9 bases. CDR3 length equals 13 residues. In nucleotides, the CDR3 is TGTGCCATCAGTGATCTGAAATTCTATGGCTACACCTTC. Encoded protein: CAISDLKFYGYTF.